Below, 31 T cell receptor beta chains from the same sample are listed, as sequenced in a study of blood T cell repertoires in COVID-19. Assay used: immunoSEQ multiplex PCR; TCRdb lists only in-frame clones, some missing. The sample consists of some 74,000 clones, around 85% of them appearing once. Specimen: peripheral blood. All receptors come from a woman between 50 and 59 years old with acute or convalescent COVID-19.

This clone was seen a single time. The rearrangement links TRBV11-2 to TRBJ1-1; the match to TRBD1 covers 7 bases. V dropped 4 bases and J dropped 1; count of bases not matched to a gene: 9. Per germline, CDR1 SGHAT and CDR2 FQNNGV. The CDR3 is made up of 16 amino acids. For the CDR3, the DNA is TGTGCCAGCAGCTCAGGGGGTGGACGGGCGAACACTGAAGCTTTCTTT. Translated, it gives CASSSGGGRANTEAFF.

The chain employs TRBV2 and TRBJ1-5, with a weak D call TRBD1 (5 bases). The CDR3 covers 14 residues. Trimming stripped 0 bases from V and 11 bases from J, with 14 bases between. Germline CDR1 and CDR2: SNHLY and FYNNEI. Written as DNA, the CDR3 is TGTGCCAGCAGTGAAGCGCGGGGGTTCATGGCCCAGCATTTT. Protein sequence: CASSEARGFMAQHF.

The chain employs TRBV6-4 and TRBJ2-2, with D maybe TRBD2 (6 bases). The CDR3 totals 15 residues. Germline CDR1 is MRHNA and CDR2 is SNTAGT. V was pared by 5 bases and J by 6 bases, with 16 bases between. CDR3 residues: CASSPYSGTPGELFF. Written as DNA, the CDR3 is TGTGCCAGCAGTCCGTACTCAGGGACTCCCGGGGAGCTGTTTTTT.

The sample holds a few counts of this clone. This chain joins TRBV6-5 and TRBJ1-4; TRBD1 aligns across 8 bases. This CDR3 is 14 amino acids long. The trim removed 7 bases at V and 7 bases at J, leaving 8 bases unmatched. Germline assignment: CDR1 MNHEY and CDR2 SVGAGI. The chain's CDR3 is CASTRQGRGEKLFF. The DNA of the CDR3 is TGTGCCAGCACCCGACAGGGGAGAGGTGAAAAACTGTTTTTT.

The rearrangement uses TRBV6-5 and TRBJ1-1; TRBD1 is a possible D gene (5 bases). There are 14 residues in the CDR3. Germline-derived CDR1 and CDR2 are MNHEY and SVGAGI. V shed 6 bases and J shed 1 base, with 12 bases lying between them. As DNA, the CDR3 is TGTGCCAGCAGCTACAAAACAGGGAACACTGAAGCTTTCTTT. Translation gives CASSYKTGNTEAFF.

This sequence joins TRBV6-6 and TRBJ1-5; D possibly corresponds to TRBD1 (6 bases). The CDR3 is 13 residues long. V was trimmed by 5 bases and J by 6 bases, leaving 11 bases between them. Per the germline V gene, CDR1 is MNHNY and CDR2 is SVGAGI (reference sequence). The CDR3 protein is CASSASRGQPQHF. The DNA for the CDR3 is TGTGCCAGCAGTGCTTCCAGGGGTCAGCCCCAGCATTTT.

The gene calls are TRBV10-3 and TRBJ1-6; 7 bases agree with TRBD1. CDR1 ENHRY and CDR2 SYGVKD come from the germline V gene. V was clipped by 6 bases and J by 8 bases; unmatched bases: 4. The CDR3 contains 13 residues. The CDR3 nucleotides are TGTGCCATCAGCCTCGACAGGGATTCACCCCTCCACTTT. The encoded protein is CAISLDRDSPLHF.

The rearrangement joins TRBV6-2 or TRBV6-3 to TRBJ1-2; D uncertain. Germline values: CDR1 MNHEY, CDR2 SVGEGT. CDR3 size: 13 residues. Trimming stripped 6 bases from V and 3 bases from J, with 11 bases between. Here the CDR3 reads CASSPDGDYGYTF. Here the CDR3 DNA reads TGTGCCAGCAGCCCCGACGGAGACTATGGCTACACCTTC.

The V gene is TRBV5-8, the J gene TRBJ1-1; tentatively, D is TRBD1 (6 bases). The CDR3 extends over 16 amino acids. V lost 2 bases, J lost 3 bases, and 17 bases lay in between. Germline V gene sequence: CDR1 SGHTS, CDR2 YDEGEE. CDR3 bases: TGTGCCAGCAGCTTAAACAGGGTCCTCGGGGACACTGAAGCTTTCTTT. It specifies CASSLNRVLGDTEAFF.

The chain combines TRBV4-1 with TRBJ1-3; D perhaps matches TRBD1 (6 bases). Germline V CDR1 and CDR2: MGHRA, YSYEKL. CDR3 length: 16 amino acids. Trimming took off 4 bases at V and 2 bases at J, with 15 bases between the two ends. CDR3 protein: CASSRSQGPAGNTIYF. The CDR3 nucleotides are TGCGCCAGCAGCCGCTCACAGGGACCTGCTGGAAACACCATATATTTT.

The chain joins TRBV6-5 to TRBJ1-2; 11 positions match TRBD1. CDR3 size: 15 residues. CDR1 MNHEY and CDR2 SVGAGI come from the germline V gene. J lost 2 bases, V lost 6 bases, and 5 bases had no gene match. CDR3 residues: CASRDRGLANYGYTF. The CDR3 DNA sequence: TGTGCCAGCAGGGACAGGGGGCTCGCGAACTATGGCTACACCTTC.

The J gene is TRBJ1-5, the V gene TRBV18; possible D gene TRBD1, 5 bases. Germline lookup yields CDR1 KGHSH and CDR2 LQKENI. Trimming left V 6 bases short and J 4 bases short, with 13 bases between. There are 14 residues in the CDR3. Written as DNA, the CDR3 is TGTGCCAGCTCCGCTGTTAACAGGAATCAGCCCCAGCATTTT. The encoded protein is CASSAVNRNQPQHF. Full variable domain (rest looked up from reference TRBV18 and TRBJ1-5): NAGVMQNPRHLVRRRGQEARLRCSPMKGHSHVYWYRQLPEEGLKFMVYLQKENIIDESGMPKERFSAEFPKEGPSILRIQQVVRGDSAAYFCASSAVNRNQPQHFGDGTRLSIL.

The chain has TRBV5-5 and TRBJ1-5; a possible D gene is TRBD1 (6 bases). The CDR3 is 15 residues long. V was cut by 3 bases and J by 0 bases, with 10 bases left in between. Germline CDR1 SGHKS, CDR2 YYEKEE (reference sequence). CDR3: CASSSAGVSNQPQHF. CDR3 nucleotide sequence: TGTGCCAGCAGCTCCGCAGGGGTTAGCAATCAGCCCCAGCATTTT.

In DNA, the CDR3 is TGTGCCAGCAGTGAATCTCGCACTGAAGCTTTCTTT. This encodes CASSESRTEAFF. The chain uses TRBV25-1 and TRBJ1-1; D not certain. The CDR3 covers 12 residues. In germline, CDR1 is MGHDK, CDR2 SYGVNS. V lost 1 base and J lost 4, with 4 bases in between.

This clone was seen just once. Here the CDR3 reads CASSLGAGIYYNEQFF. Written as DNA, the CDR3 is TGTGCCAGCAGCTTGGGTGCGGGGATATACTACAATGAGCAGTTCTTC. This chain connects TRBV5-8 to TRBJ2-1; D possibly corresponds to TRBD2 (6 bases). The CDR3 is 16 residues long. The V gene lost 0 bases and the J gene lost 3 bases, with 13 bases spanning the gap. Germline lookup yields CDR1 SGHTS and CDR2 YDEGEE.

This clone was detected once. The chain has TRBV18 and TRBJ1-4; 9 bases map to TRBD1. The germline gives CDR1 KGHSH, CDR2 LQKENI. V gave up 2 bases and J gave up 8 bases; unmatched junction bases: 12. The CDR3 has 17 residues. CDR3 sequence: CASSPTRTGTGREKLFF. The CDR3 DNA reads as TGTGCCAGCTCACCAACGAGAACCGGGACAGGGAGGGAAAAACTGTTTTTT.

The genes are TRBV9 and TRBJ1-2; TRBD1 matches at 7 bases. V gave up 4 bases and J gave up 0 bases; unmatched junction bases: 12. The CDR3 has 17 amino acids. Germline-derived CDR1 and CDR2 are SGDLS and YYNGEE. The CDR3 protein is CASSPQGTDLSNYGYTF. As DNA, the CDR3 is TGTGCCAGCAGCCCCCAAGGGACAGACCTTTCTAACTATGGCTACACCTTC. The full variable domain, in which reference TRBV9 and TRBJ1-2 provide the parts outside the CDR3, is DSGVTQTPKHLITATGQRVTLRCSPRSGDLSVYWYQQSLDQGLQFLIQYYNGEERAKGNILERFSAQQFPDLHSELNLSSLELGDSALYFCASSPQGTDLSNYGYTFGSGTRLTVV.

The chain is built from TRBV6-5 and TRBJ2-3, with TRBD2 matching over 11 bases. Germline V CDR1 and CDR2: MNHEY, SVGAGI. The V and J ends lost 7 bases and 5 bases, in that order; junction bases with no gene match: 8. The CDR3 spans 15 residues. CDR3 protein: CASKASSGGKDTQYF. In DNA form, the CDR3 reads TGTGCCAGCAAGGCTTCTAGCGGGGGGAAAGATACGCAGTATTTT.

In this sample, this clone is medium-sized. The genes are TRBV6-5 and TRBJ2-7, with a possible D match to TRBD2 (6 bases). Trimming left V 4 bases short and J 7 bases short, with 8 bases between. This CDR3 spans 11 amino acids. Germline values: CDR1 MNHEY, CDR2 SVGAGI. CDR3 protein: CASSWGVEQYF. The CDR3 DNA reads TGTGCCAGCAGTTGGGGGGTAGAGCAGTACTTC.

This clone has just one count. The chain is built from TRBV20-1 and TRBJ1-1, with TRBD1 identical over 9 bases. V shed 3 bases, J shed 10 bases, and the junction held 12 bases outside the gene matches. The CDR3 is 14 residues long. The V gene's germline CDR1 is DFQATT and CDR2 SNEGSKA (reference sequence). CDR3 sequence reads: CSASPKQGARGAFF. Written as DNA, the CDR3 is TGCAGTGCTAGTCCAAAACAGGGGGCGCGGGGAGCTTTCTTT.

V and J are TRBV12-5 and TRBJ1-2; D is perhaps TRBD1 (5 bases). Germline assignment: CDR1 LGHNT and CDR2 FRNRAP. V lost 3 bases to trimming and J lost 8 bases, with 16 bases between them. The CDR3 has 14 amino acids. CDR3 DNA sequence: TGTGCTAGTGGTTTAGGATGGGGGGATAGAGGCTACACCTTC. Its translation is CASGLGWGDRGYTF.

V and J are TRBV5-1 and TRBJ2-5; a possible D gene is TRBD2 (7 bases). Trimming shortened V by 3 bases and J by 2 bases, and 14 bases separated the two germline ends. This CDR3 has 15 residues. Germline CDR1 is SGHRS and CDR2 is YFSETQ. The CDR3 DNA follows: TGCGCCAGCAGCTCTATGGGGGGGGCTCAAGAGACCCAGTACTTC. Its translation is CASSSMGGAQETQYF.

This clone was picked up many times. V and J are TRBV7-2 and TRBJ2-5, with D possibly being TRBD2 (6 bases). The germline CDR1 and CDR2 sequences are SGHTA and FQGNSA. The V end lost 4 bases, the J end lost 5 bases, and 20 bases lay between the germline ends. This CDR3 region has 16 residues. The CDR3 loop reads CASSSTSAGSGETQYF. The CDR3 bases are TGTGCCAGCAGCTCCACCTCGGCGGGGTCGGGGGAGACCCAGTACTTC.

The gene calls are TRBV5-1 and TRBJ1-6, with a weak D call TRBD1 (6 bases). Germline CDR1 reads SGHRS; CDR2 reads YFSETQ. This CDR3 is 15 amino acids long. V shed 1 base and J shed 6 bases, with 11 bases lying between them. The CDR3 protein is CASSLSGAGNSPLHF. The DNA of the CDR3 is TGCGCCAGCAGCTTGTCAGGGGCGGGTAATTCACCCCTCCACTTT.

This clone is a singleton in its sample. This sequence joins TRBV5-1 and TRBJ2-1; 8 positions match TRBD2. This CDR3 has 15 amino acids. V shed 4 bases, J shed 4 bases, and the junction held 7 bases outside the gene matches. Germline CDR1 reads SGHRS; CDR2 reads YFSETQ. The CDR3 loop reads CASSPWTSTYNEQFF. The CDR3, as DNA: TGCGCCAGCAGCCCGTGGACTAGCACTTACAATGAGCAGTTCTTC.

The DNA of the CDR3 is TGTGCCTGGAGTGTTCTCATGACGATCGGGTTTACAGATACGCAGTATTTT. Residues: CAWSVLMTIGFTDTQYF. The V and J genes are TRBV30 and TRBJ2-3, with no clear D. The CDR3 runs to 17 residues. Trimming left V 0 bases short and J 3 bases short, with 19 bases between. Germline V gene sequence: CDR1 GTSNPN, CDR2 SVGIG (reference sequence).

This clone showed up just a few times. V and J are TRBV4-1 and TRBJ2-2; 8 bases agree with TRBD2. This CDR3 spans 15 amino acids. The ends lost 4 bases at V and 7 bases at J; junction bases unmatched: 8. In germline, CDR1 is MGHRA, CDR2 YSYEKL. DNA of the CDR3: TGCGCCAGCAGCCCTCGGGAGGGCGGGATCGGGGAGCTGTTTTTT. This sequence encodes CASSPREGGIGELFF.

The J gene is TRBJ2-5, the V gene TRBV2, with 8 bases matching TRBD2. Germline V CDR1 and CDR2: SNHLY, FYNNEI. V was clipped by 11 bases and J by 5 bases; unmatched bases: 16. The CDR3 sequence is 15 residues long. The CDR3 is CAGSSENSGVETQYF. CDR3 sequence (DNA): TGTGCCGGAAGCAGTGAGAATAGCGGGGTGGAGACCCAGTACTTC.

This clone was seen more than once but under ten times. The chain links TRBV18 to TRBJ1-2; D is perhaps TRBD1 (6 bases). Germline V gives CDR1 KGHSH, CDR2 LQKENI. This CDR3 spans 12 amino acids. The V end was cut by 2 bases, the J end by 12 bases, with 13 bases between. CDR3 sequence (DNA): TGTGCCAGCTCACCATTGGGACAAACAGACACCTTC. Its protein product is CASSPLGQTDTF.

This clone was observed a handful of times. The chain joins TRBV4-2 to TRBJ1-6; weak D call: TRBD1 (6 bases). V lost 1 base and J 7 bases, leaving 17 bases between the germline ends. This CDR3 is 17 amino acids long. Germline loops: CDR1 LGHNA, CDR2 YNFKEQ. CDR3 region: CASSQVQVSGQNSPLHF. The DNA of the CDR3 is TGTGCCAGCAGCCAAGTTCAAGTATCAGGACAGAATTCACCCCTCCACTTT.

This clone was counted once. The V call is TRBV5-1, the J call TRBJ1-3; D remains unclear. This CDR3 is 16 amino acids long. V lost 4 bases, J lost 1 base, and 15 bases lay in between. In germline, CDR1 is SGHRS, CDR2 YFSETQ. The DNA of the CDR3 is TGCGCCAGCAGCACGACATCGAGTGGTTCTGGAAACACCATATATTTT. The encoded protein is CASSTTSSGSGNTIYF.